The 9 T cell receptor beta chains given below trace back to one sample, sequenced in a study of breast tumors, draining lymph nodes, adjacent tissues. TCRdb re-called the multiplex PCR reads with MiXCR, one entry per CDR3 protein. The table lists over 250,000 distinct CDR3 sequences, over 30% of them singletons, with 1.1% in the top ten. The lymph nodes were axillary draining lymph nodes from breast cancer patients. Sequenced sample: axillary lymph node tissue. The receptors originated from a female donor with breast cancer. Some clones in this sample may be carry-over from other donors' samples.

This clonotype was found many times. V gene TRBV2 combines with J gene TRBJ2-3; D unresolved. CDR3 size: 14 residues. The V end was cut by 0 bases, the J end by 4 bases, with 8 bases between. CDR1 and CDR2 from the germline V gene are SNHLY and FYNNEI. As DNA, the CDR3 is TGTGCCAGCAGTGAAGCGATGGTGCCAGATACGCAGTATTTT. This encodes CASSEAMVPDTQYF.

This clonotype came up many times. V is TRBV5-6 and J is TRBJ2-3; D may match TRBD1 or TRBD2 (6 bases each). Germline CDR1 and CDR2: SGHDT and YYEEEE. Trimming took 4 bases from V and 0 from J, leaving 18 bases between them. The CDR3 covers 17 residues. The CDR3 nucleotides read TGTGCCAGCAGCAGACCGGCCGGGGGCCGTAGCACAGATACGCAGTATTTT. Translated: CASSRPAGGRSTDTQYF.

Only a few counts were recorded for this clonotype. The chain carries TRBV3-1 and TRBJ2-2; 7 bases are a match to TRBD2. This CDR3 comprises 16 residues. V gave up 4 bases and J gave up 8 bases; unmatched junction bases: 13. The V gene's germline CDR1 is LGHDT and CDR2 YNNKEL (reference sequence). The DNA of the CDR3 is TGTGCCAGCAGCCCAATGCAGCGGGGCACGAGAGGGGAGCTGTTTTTT. This sequence encodes CASSPMQRGTRGELFF.

The CDR3 DNA follows: TGTGCCAGCAGTTTAGCGGGAGGGCCGGGTGAGCAGTTCTTC. Translating it yields CASSLAGGPGEQFF. V usage is TRBV12-3 or TRBV12-4 and J usage is TRBJ2-1, with 7 bases lining up with TRBD2. This CDR3 has 14 residues. The ends lost 0 bases at V and 9 bases at J; junction bases unmatched: 5.

V and J are TRBV4-3 and TRBJ2-1; 7 bases align to TRBD1. Germline lookup yields CDR1 LGHNA and CDR2 YSLEER. V lost 0 bases to trimming and J lost 4 bases; unmatched junction nucleotides: 9. There are 17 residues in the CDR3. Here the CDR3 reads CASSQESPGGFYNEQFF. The CDR3 coding sequence is TGCGCCAGCAGCCAAGAATCTCCAGGGGGTTTTTACAATGAGCAGTTCTTC.

Points on this clonotype: A much larger clone sits a single nucleotide away, making a read error possible. This rearrangement joins TRBV4-1 to TRBJ2-7; D might be TRBD1 or TRBD2, each matching 5 bases. The germline CDR1 and CDR2 sequences are MGHRA and YSYEKL. The CDR3 runs to 18 residues. V was trimmed by 6 bases and J by 3 bases, leaving 27 bases between them. In DNA, the CDR3 is TGCGCCAGCAGTCCAAGCGGAATACCGGGACGGCTACACTACGAGCAGTACTTC. The encoded protein is CASSPSGIPGRLHYEQYF.

The gene calls are TRBV25-1 and TRBJ2-1; D may be TRBD1 or TRBD2 (5 bases each). Trimming shortened V by 5 bases and J by 7 bases, and 21 bases separated the two germline ends. The CDR3 runs to 16 residues. Germline V gene sequence: CDR1 MGHDK, CDR2 SYGVNS. The CDR3 region has the DNA TGTGCCAGCAGTACCAAAAGGGGAGAGACGTGGAATGAGCAGTTCTTC. It specifies CASSTKRGETWNEQFF.

This clonotype was seen a handful of times. The V call is TRBV7-6, the J call TRBJ2-1; no clear D. Deletions cut 5 bases from V and 2 bases from J, with 13 bases between. This CDR3 comprises 15 residues. Germline CDR1 reads SGHVS; CDR2 reads FNYEAQ. The CDR3 sequence is CASSPTQNPYNEQFF. The CDR3 region has the DNA TGTGCCAGCAGCCCCACCCAGAACCCCTACAATGAGCAGTTCTTC.

Details on this clonotype: This may come from a read error, since a much larger clone is one base off. The rearrangement joins TRBV5-6 to TRBJ2-7; a possible D gene is TRBD2 (6 bases). The CDR3 has 14 residues. Germline V gene sequence: CDR1 SGHDT, CDR2 YYEEEE. The V and J ends lost 6 bases and 3 bases respectively, with 16 bases between them. The DNA for the CDR3 is TGTGCCAGCAACCTCCTAGGAGGGGACTACGAGCAGTACTTC. It codes for CASNLLGGDYEQYF.